The clone carrying this TCR beta chain was recorded a few times. Its target is unknown. This table comes from immunoSEQ multiplex PCR, and its TCRdb copy is limited to in-frame clones, with some not included. The sample lists about 100,000 clones, approximately 87% seen once, with approximately 15% in the top ten. This entry comes from a study of T cell responses to AZD1222 COVID-19 vaccine. V was clipped by 0 bases and J by 7 bases, with 7 bases between them. Germline V lookup: CDR1 MNHEY, CDR2 SVGEGT. There are 13 residues in the CDR3. Findings and caveats of the study: The donor group comprised mostly white British people and more females; the analysis possibly underestimated clonal diversity. Spike was spanned by vaccine-associated CD4 TCRs, with dominance at 160-218 and 743-854. Unmutated variant regions are reportedly the target of nearly half of TCRs that are spike-specific.

This TCR came from an adult in good health. Specimen: peripheral blood, collected on day 0 of AZD1222 vaccination. This chain joins TRBV6-2 or TRBV6-3 and TRBJ2-1; possibly TRBD2 for D (5 bases). The CDR3, as DNA: TGTGCCAGCAGTTACTCGCAGCGGAATGAGCAGTTCTTC. Its protein is CASSYSQRNEQFF.